This T cell receptor beta chain was recovered during a study of blood T cell repertoires in COVID-19 (dated by TCRdb to the early 2020s). General notes on the study: Collaborator samples came from the United States, Italy and Spain and covered acute and convalescent phases of COVID-19. Deeply sampled blood TCRbeta repertoires from subjects exposed to, actively infected with, or recovered from COVID-19 were included in the dataset. Nearly every sample came with metadata listing a de-identified subject ID, COVID-19 status, age in years and sex. A freely available public database, intended as a resource for researchers studying the immune response to SARS-CoV-2, is where the repertoires were released. Where available, HLA class I and class II types were obtained from metadata supplied by the sample provider rather than from assay-based typing. The prospective study material was composed of cDNA or gDNA derived from T cells, B-cell-depleted T cells, or PBMCs. The samples were drawn from the first 160 participants of the ongoing ImmuneRACE study and from 950 to 1,500 subjects provided by 6 global collaborators. Broader findings and caveats from the paper: The quantity of clinical and demographic metadata differed by source and by participant and was supplied without curation.

Whole blood was collected in K2EDTA tubes by collaborating institutions according to the institutions' own protocols. For TCRbeta analysis, collaborators shipped samples as frozen whole blood, isolated PBMCs, or DNA extracted from either of those sample types. For this clone: The antigen this receptor binds is unknown. Base qualities are missing; no much larger clone stands one base away.

TCRbeta CDR3 regions were amplified from genomic DNA using the immunoSEQ Assay, a bias-controlled multiplex PCR. Processing in the source paper ran as follows. Within the assay, amplification of reference gene primers was used to estimate how many nucleated cells each sample contained. Sequence reads were collapsed and filtered to measure the absolute abundance of every unique TCRbeta CDR3 rearrangement. Productive Simpson clonality was computed per sample as the square root of Simpson's diversity index over productive rearrangements. The table was pulled from immuneACCESS by TCRdb, which kept in-frame rearrangements only. Such tables lose some clones; where checked, under half of the loss comes from unresolved V genes, and the rest has no known cause. The V and J calls and clone size come from that table; D and trimming were worked out from the DNA. This sample holds around 270,000 clones; around 89% were observed only once. The ten biggest clones cover around 4.4% of the sample.

This TCR was recovered from a man aged 35 to 55 with acute or convalescent COVID-19. Sequencing input: peripheral blood.

The nucleotide sequence reads as follows: TGTGCCAGCAGCGCGCAACAGGGTTACGAGCAGTACTTC. Its protein product is CASSAQQGYEQYF. The chain couples TRBV9 to TRBJ2-7; the D segment could be TRBD1, given 6 matching bases. CDR1 is given as SGDLS and CDR2 as YYNGEE, both from the germline V gene. Inclusive of the bounding cysteine and phenylalanine, the CDR3 is 13 residues long. Here the CDR3 DNA is all that survives: 39 bases in frame from base 1. V and J are truncated by 3 bases and 4 bases respectively, leaving an intervening sequence of 11 bases.